Following are 9 T cell receptor beta chains from one sample sequenced in a study of T cell responses to AZD1222 COVID-19 vaccine. Here immunoSEQ multiplex PCR was the method, and the copy in TCRdb shows in-frame clones only, minus some. The data show some 130,000 clones, 70% to 90% seen once. The sample in question was peripheral blood, obtained 28 days after the second dose of the MenACWY control vaccine. The receptors come from an adult who received the MenACWY meningococcal vaccine as a control.

This clone was counted a single time. The CDR3 coding sequence is TGTGCCAGCAGGATCGGGGGGAGCTCCTACAATGAGCAGTTCTTC. This sequence encodes CASRIGGSSYNEQFF. This chain links TRBV28 with TRBJ2-1; 7 bases fit TRBD2. The CDR3 runs to 15 residues. Germline-derived CDR1 and CDR2 are MDHEN and SYDVKM. With 6 bases clipped from V and 0 bases from J, the junction kept 5 bases outside the gene matches.

This clone was observed once. The V gene is TRBV18, the J gene TRBJ2-2; 10 nucleotides align to TRBD2. The junction had 1 base not matched to a gene; V was cut back by 3 bases and J by 0 bases. The CDR3 runs to 16 residues. From germline, CDR1 is KGHSH and CDR2 LQKENI. In nucleotides, the CDR3 is TGTGCCAGCTCACCGGGACTAGCGACGAACACCGGGGAGCTGTTTTTT. Translation: CASSPGLATNTGELFF.

The chain links TRBV5-4 to TRBJ1-1, with D perhaps TRBD1 (5 bases). Between the trimmed V and J ends, which lost 2 bases and 1 base, there was a span of 9 bases. Germline values: CDR1 SGHNT, CDR2 YYREEE (reference sequence). This CDR3 comprises 14 residues. This chain's CDR3 is CASSFGTANTEAFF. The CDR3 nucleotides read TGTGCCAGCAGCTTTGGGACGGCGAACACTGAAGCTTTCTTT. Together with reference TRBV5-4 and TRBJ1-1, the CDR3 gives the full variable domain: ETGVTQSPTHLIKTRGQQVTLRCSSQSGHNTVSWYQQALGQGPQFIFQYYREEENGRGNFPPRFSGLQFPNYSSELNVNALELDDSALYLCASSFGTANTEAFFGQGTRLTVV.

This chain links TRBV5-1 with TRBJ2-3; TRBD1 might be the D (5 bases). V was shortened by 4 bases and J by 3 bases, with 12 bases between the two germline ends. CDR3 length: 14 amino acids. The V gene's germline CDR1 is SGHRS and CDR2 YFSETQ. CDR3 amino acids: CASSLRRQTDTQYF. The CDR3, as DNA: TGCGCCAGCAGCCTGCGAAGACAGACAGATACGCAGTATTTT.

The V call is TRBV3-1 (or the pseudogene TRBV3-2), the J call TRBJ1-4, with TRBD1 matching over 10 bases. This CDR3 spans 16 amino acids. Losses at the gene ends were 0 bases for V and 7 bases for J; bases not matched to a gene: 5. CDR1 is LGHDT, CDR2 YNNKEL, per germline (reference sequence). The CDR3 reads CASSQEGTGVREKLFF. The CDR3 DNA sequence: TGTGCCAGCAGCCAAGAGGGGACAGGGGTTCGTGAAAAACTGTTTTTT.

V and J are TRBV25-1 and TRBJ1-1, with D tentatively TRBD1 (5 bases). The length of the CDR3 is 15 residues. The germline gives CDR1 MGHDK, CDR2 SYGVNS. The V end lost 4 bases, the J end lost 0 bases, and 12 bases lay between the germline ends. The CDR3 DNA is TGTGCCAGCAGTGTCAGAGGGACTATGAACACTGAAGCTTTCTTT. Translated: CASSVRGTMNTEAFF.

The V and J genes are TRBV23-1 and TRBJ2-1, with TRBD1 identical over 11 bases. TRBV23-1 is sorted into the ORF group, with uncertain function. The CDR3 loop spans 16 amino acids. V gave up 7 bases and J gave up 2 bases; unmatched junction bases: 7. This CDR3 reads CASIGGTGGTYNEQFF. The CDR3 DNA sequence: TGCGCCAGCATAGGGGGGACAGGGGGAACCTACAATGAGCAGTTCTTC.

V usage is TRBV30 and J usage is TRBJ1-2, with D hard to call. The V end was cut by 4 bases, the J end by 8 bases, with 8 bases between. The germline gives CDR1 GTSNPN, CDR2 SVGIG (reference sequence). This CDR3 contains 10 residues. CDR3 sequence reads: CAWTPQGYTF. The CDR3 DNA reads as TGTGCCTGGACCCCCCAGGGCTACACCTTC.

The chain is built from TRBV5-4 and TRBJ2-3; possibly TRBD2 for D (6 bases). Trimming removed 5 bases from V and 2 bases from J, with 12 bases in between. The germline V gene encodes CDR1 SGHNT and CDR2 YYREEE (reference sequence). The CDR3 runs 14 residues. This CDR3 reads CASRPGLSTDTQYF. The CDR3 nucleotides are TGTGCCAGCAGGCCGGGACTCTCCACAGATACGCAGTATTTT.